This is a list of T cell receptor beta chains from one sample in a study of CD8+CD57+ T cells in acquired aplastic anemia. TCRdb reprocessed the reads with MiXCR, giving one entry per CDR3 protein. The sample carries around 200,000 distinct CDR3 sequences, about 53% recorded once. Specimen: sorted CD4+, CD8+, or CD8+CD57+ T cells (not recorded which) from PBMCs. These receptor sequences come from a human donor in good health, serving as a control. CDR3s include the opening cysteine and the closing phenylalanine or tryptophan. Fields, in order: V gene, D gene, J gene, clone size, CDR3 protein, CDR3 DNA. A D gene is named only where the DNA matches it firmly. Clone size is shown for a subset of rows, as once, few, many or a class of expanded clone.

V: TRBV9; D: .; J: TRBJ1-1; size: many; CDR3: CASSRGTHNTEAFF; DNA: TGTGCCAGCAGCAGAGGGACACATAACACTGAAGCTTTCTTT
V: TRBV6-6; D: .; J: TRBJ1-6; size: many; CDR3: CASSPEGIWAPLHF; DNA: TGTGCCAGCAGCCCGGAGGGTATCTGGGCGCCCCTCCACTTT
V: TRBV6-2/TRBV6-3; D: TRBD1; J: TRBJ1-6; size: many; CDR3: CAASGQGGISPLHF; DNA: TGTGCCGCCTCCGGACAGGGAGGGATTTCACCCCTCCACTTT
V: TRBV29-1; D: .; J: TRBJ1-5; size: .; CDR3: CGVSPGLAGGAYSNQPQHF; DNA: TGCGGCGTTTCCCCGGGACTAGCGGGGGGCGCGTATAGCAATCAGCCCCAGCATTTT
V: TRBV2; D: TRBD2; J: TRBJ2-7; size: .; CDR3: CASSTGRAFEQYF; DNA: TGTGCCAGCAGTACCGGGAGGGCCTTCGAGCAGTACTTC
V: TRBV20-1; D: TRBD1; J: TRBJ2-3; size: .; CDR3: CSARDRVATDTQYF; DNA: TGCAGTGCTAGGGACAGGGTAGCCACAGATACGCAGTATTTT
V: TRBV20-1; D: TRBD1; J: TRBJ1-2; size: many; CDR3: CSAQGASDYGYTF; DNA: TGCAGTGCTCAGGGGGCGTCGGACTATGGCTACACCTTC
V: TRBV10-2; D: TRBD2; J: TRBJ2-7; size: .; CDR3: CASNAGSSGGEQYF; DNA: TGCGCCAGCAACGCTGGAAGTAGCGGGGGCGAGCAGTACTTC
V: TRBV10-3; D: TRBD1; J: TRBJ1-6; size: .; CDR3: CAIKPGQGTPLHF; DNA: TGTGCCATCAAACCGGGACAGGGGACACCCCTCCACTTT
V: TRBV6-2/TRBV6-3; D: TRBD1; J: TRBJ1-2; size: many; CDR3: CASSRGPLYGYTF; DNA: TGTGCCAGCAGCAGGGGGCCACTCTATGGCTACACCTTC
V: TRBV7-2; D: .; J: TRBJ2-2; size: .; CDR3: CASSTGSTGELFF; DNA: TGTGCCAGCAGTACGGGGAGCACCGGGGAGCTGTTTTTT
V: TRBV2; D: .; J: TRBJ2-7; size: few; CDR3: CASSGVYEQYF; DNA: TGTGCCAGCAGTGGAGTTTACGAGCAGTACTTC
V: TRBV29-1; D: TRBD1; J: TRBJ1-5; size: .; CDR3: CSQGQEGQPQHF; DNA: TGCAGCCAAGGACAGGAGGGGCAGCCCCAGCATTTT
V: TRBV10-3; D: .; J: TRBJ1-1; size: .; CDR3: CATLARGGGGVTEAFF; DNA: TGTGCCACCTTGGCCAGGGGAGGCGGGGGGGTCACTGAAGCTTTCTTT
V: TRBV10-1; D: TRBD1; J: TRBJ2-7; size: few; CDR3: CASSESGQLYEQYF; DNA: TGCGCCAGCAGTGAGTCGGGACAGCTTTACGAGCAGTACTTC
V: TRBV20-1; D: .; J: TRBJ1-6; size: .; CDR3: CSAEREYGNSPLHF; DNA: TGCAGTGCTGAAAGGGAGTACGGGAATTCACCCCTCCACTTT
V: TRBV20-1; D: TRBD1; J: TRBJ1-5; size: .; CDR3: CSATPGGSQPQHF; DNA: TGCAGTGCTACCCCAGGGGGCAGTCAGCCCCAGCATTTT
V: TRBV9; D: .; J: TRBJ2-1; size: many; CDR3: CASSVYSDEQFF; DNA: TGTGCCAGCAGCGTATATAGTGATGAGCAGTTCTTC
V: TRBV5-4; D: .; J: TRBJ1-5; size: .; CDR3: CASSRGGESQPQHF; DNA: TGTGCCAGCAGCCGGGGGGGGGAAAGTCAGCCCCAGCATTTT
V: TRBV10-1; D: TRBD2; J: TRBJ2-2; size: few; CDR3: CASRSTLAGGRNTGELFF; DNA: TGCGCCAGCAGATCCACTCTAGCGGGGGGCAGGAACACCGGGGAGCTGTTTTTT
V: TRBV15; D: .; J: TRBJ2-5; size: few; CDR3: CATSRDQGVETQYF; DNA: TGTGCCACCAGCAGAGATCAAGGGGTGGAGACCCAGTACTTC
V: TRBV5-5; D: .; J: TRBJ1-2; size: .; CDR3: CASSSAERYGYTF; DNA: TGTGCCAGCAGCTCAGCCGAGAGGTATGGCTACACCTTC
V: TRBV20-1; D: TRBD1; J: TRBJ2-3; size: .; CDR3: CSARGPGGDTQYF; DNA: TGCAGTGCTAGAGGCCCAGGGGGAGATACGCAGTATTTT
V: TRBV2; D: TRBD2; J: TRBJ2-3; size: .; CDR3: CASSPPVAGEVRDTQYF; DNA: TGTGCCAGCTCACCACCGGTAGCGGGGGAGGTGAGAGATACGCAGTATTTT
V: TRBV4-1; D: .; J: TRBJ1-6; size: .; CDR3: CASSSASPLHF; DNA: TGCGCCAGCAGCTCCGCCTCACCCCTCCACTTT
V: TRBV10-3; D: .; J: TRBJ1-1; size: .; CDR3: CAIRSSGGDGAFF; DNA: TGTGCCATCAGATCCTCGGGGGGAGATGGCGCTTTCTTT
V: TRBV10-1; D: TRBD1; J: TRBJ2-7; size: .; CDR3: CASSEKPTGVSYEQYF; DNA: TGCGCCAGCAGTGAGAAGCCGACAGGGGTCTCCTACGAGCAGTACTTC
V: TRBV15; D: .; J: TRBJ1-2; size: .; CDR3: CATSRDVPF; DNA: TGTGCCACCAGCAGAGATGTCCCCTTC
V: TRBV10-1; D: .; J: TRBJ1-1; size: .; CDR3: CASSPKDTSNTEAFF; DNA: TGCGCCAGCAGTCCCAAGGACACTTCGAACACTGAAGCTTTCTTT
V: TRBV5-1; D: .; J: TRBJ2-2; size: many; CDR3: CASSLDLGRGATTGELFF; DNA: TGCGCCAGCAGCTTGGATCTCGGCAGGGGAGCCACCACCGGGGAGCTGTTTTTT
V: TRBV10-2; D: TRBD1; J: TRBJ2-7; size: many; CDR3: CASNAGTGNYEQYF; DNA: TGCGCCAGCAACGCCGGGACAGGGAACTACGAGCAGTACTTC
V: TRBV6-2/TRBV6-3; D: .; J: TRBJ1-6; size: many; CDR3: CASSYGGKSSPLHF; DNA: TGTGCCAGCAGTTACGGGGGGAAGAGTTCACCCCTCCACTTT
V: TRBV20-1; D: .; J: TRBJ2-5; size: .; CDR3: CSARVGGATQYF; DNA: TGCAGTGCTAGAGTTGGAGGGGCGACCCAGTACTTC
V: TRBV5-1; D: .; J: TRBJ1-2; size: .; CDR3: CASSLSTNYGYTF; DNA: TGTGCCAGCAGCTTAAGTACGAACTATGGCTACACCTTC
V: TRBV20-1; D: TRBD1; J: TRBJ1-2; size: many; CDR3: CSASGTGNLDYGYTF; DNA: TGCAGTGCTAGTGGGACAGGGAACCTGGACTATGGCTACACCTTC
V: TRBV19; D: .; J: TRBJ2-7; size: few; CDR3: CASSWIARDRSYEQYF; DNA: TGTGCCAGTAGTTGGATCGCCAGGGACCGCTCCTACGAGCAGTACTTC
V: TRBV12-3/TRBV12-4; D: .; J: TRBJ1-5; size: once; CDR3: CASSYAGRHQPQHF; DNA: TGTGCCAGCAGTTACGCAGGCCGCCATCAGCCCCAGCATTTT
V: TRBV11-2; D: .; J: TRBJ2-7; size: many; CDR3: CASSLAGLTSEQYF; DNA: TGTGCCAGCAGCTTAGCCGGTCTGACATCCGAGCAGTACTTC
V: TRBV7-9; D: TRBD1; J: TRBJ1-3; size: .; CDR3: CASSLTGTGAGNTIYF; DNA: TGTGCCAGCAGCTTAACCGGGACAGGGGCTGGAAACACCATATATTTT
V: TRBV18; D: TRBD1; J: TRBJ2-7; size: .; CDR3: CASSPGQGRGEQYF; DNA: TGTGCCAGCTCACCGGGACAGGGGAGGGGCGAGCAGTACTTC
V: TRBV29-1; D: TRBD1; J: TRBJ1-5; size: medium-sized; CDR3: CSVEDRDGQPQHF; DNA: TGCAGCGTTGAGGACAGGGACGGTCAGCCCCAGCATTTT